This TCR beta chain was recorded in a study of T cell repertoires in cytomegalovirus infection. Background on the study: Based on public TCR beta signatures, there were indications of CMV infection and of a matching HLA type.

A note on this clonotype: The antigen is unknown.

TCRdb re-analysed the reads in MiXCR, keeping a single row per CDR3 protein. Among about 490,000 distinct CDR3 sequences, approximately 17% were seen once, and the ten largest hold 20% to 30%. J was trimmed by 0 bases and V by 0 bases; bases with no gene match: 10. Germline V gene lookup returns CDR1 MNHEY and CDR2 SMNVEV (reference sequence). The CDR3 has 18 residues. Study findings and constraints: Clonotype analysis showed dominance of the ex vivo response by HLA-C-restricted CMV-specific TCR beta clonotypes. Using cumulative public TCR beta family frequency, the authors identified those who carried CMV together with the relevant HLA.

V gene TRBV27 combines with J gene TRBJ2-7; 8 nucleotides match TRBD2. The sample taken for sequencing was CD8+ T cells from PBMCs. This TCR came from a human donor in good health (CMV status not recorded). Some clones in this sample may be carry-over from other donors' samples. CDR3 residues: CASSLSMGVAGPSYEQYF. The CDR3 DNA reads TGTGCCAGCAGTTTATCGATGGGGGTAGCGGGGCCCTCCTACGAGCAGTACTTC.